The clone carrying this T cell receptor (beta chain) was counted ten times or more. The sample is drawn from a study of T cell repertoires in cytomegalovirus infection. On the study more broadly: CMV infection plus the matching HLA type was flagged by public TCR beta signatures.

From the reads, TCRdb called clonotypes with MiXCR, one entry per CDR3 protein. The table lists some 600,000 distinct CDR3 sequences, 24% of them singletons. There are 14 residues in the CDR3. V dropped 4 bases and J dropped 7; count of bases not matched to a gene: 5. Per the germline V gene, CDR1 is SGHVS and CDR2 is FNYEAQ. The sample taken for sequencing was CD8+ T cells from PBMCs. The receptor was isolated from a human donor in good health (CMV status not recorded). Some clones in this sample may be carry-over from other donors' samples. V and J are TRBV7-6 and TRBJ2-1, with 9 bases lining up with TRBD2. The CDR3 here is CASSSSGISNEQFF. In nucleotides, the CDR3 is TGTGCCAGCAGCTCTAGCGGGATTTCGAATGAGCAGTTCTTC.